The source of this T cell receptor beta chain is a study of OX40 agonist ivuxolimab in advanced cancers. Turning to the study itself: At 0.01 to 10 mg/kg, ivuxolimab was administered intravenously to patients every 2 weeks.

Concerning this clone: What it binds is unknown.

In germline, CDR1 is MNHEY, CDR2 SVGAGI. V shed 11 bases and J 6 bases; nucleotides not matched to a gene: 19. This CDR3 is built from 15 residues. Generated by immunoSEQ multiplex PCR, the TCRdb table keeps only in-frame clones and is missing some. Here the sample spans about 70,000 clones, 86% being singletons. Findings of the study overall: Partial responders at 0.1-3.0 mg/kg showed near-lowest clonal expansion.

Material: CD4+ or CD8+ T cells sorted from blood, obtained in a trial of the OX40 agonist ivuxolimab. The chain employs TRBV6-5 and TRBJ2-7, with 7 nucleotides matching TRBD1. The source is an adult with an advanced solid tumor such as melanoma, head and neck, liver or kidney cancer. The CDR3 is CAAADGGRGWGEQYF. In DNA, the CDR3 is TGTGCCGCAGCAGATGGGGGCAGGGGGTGGGGCGAGCAGTACTTC.